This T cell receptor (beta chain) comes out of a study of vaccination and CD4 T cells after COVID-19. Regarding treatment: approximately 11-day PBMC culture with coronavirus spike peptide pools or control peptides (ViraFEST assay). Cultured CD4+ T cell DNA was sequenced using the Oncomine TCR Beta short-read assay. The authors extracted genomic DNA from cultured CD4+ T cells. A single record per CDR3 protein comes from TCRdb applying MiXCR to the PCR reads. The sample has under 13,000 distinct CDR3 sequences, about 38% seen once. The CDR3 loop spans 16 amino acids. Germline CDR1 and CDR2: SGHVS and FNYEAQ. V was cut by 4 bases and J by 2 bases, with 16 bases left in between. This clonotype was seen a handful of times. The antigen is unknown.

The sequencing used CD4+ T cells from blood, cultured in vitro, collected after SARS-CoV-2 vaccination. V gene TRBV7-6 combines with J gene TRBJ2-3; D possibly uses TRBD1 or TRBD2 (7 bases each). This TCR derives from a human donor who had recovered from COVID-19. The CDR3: CASSSFRGGYTDTQYF. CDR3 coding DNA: TGTGCCAGCAGCTCTTTCAGGGGGGGATACACAGATACGCAGTATTTT.